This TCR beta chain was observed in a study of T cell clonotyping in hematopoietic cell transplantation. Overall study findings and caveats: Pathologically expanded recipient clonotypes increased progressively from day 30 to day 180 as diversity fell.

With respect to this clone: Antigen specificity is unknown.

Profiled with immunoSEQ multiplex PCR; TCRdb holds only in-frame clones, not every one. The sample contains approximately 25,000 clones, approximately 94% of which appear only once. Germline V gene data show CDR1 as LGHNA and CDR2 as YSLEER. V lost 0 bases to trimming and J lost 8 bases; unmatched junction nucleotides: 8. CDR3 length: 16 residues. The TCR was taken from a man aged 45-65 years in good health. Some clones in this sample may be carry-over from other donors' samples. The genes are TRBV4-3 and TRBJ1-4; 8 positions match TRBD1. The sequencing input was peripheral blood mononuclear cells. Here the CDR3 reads CASSQDRRGRDEKLFF. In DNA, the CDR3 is TGCGCCAGCAGCCAAGATCGCAGGGGGCGGGACGAAAAACTGTTTTTT.